This T cell receptor beta chain emerged from a study of human T cells and chemical hapten exposure. TCRdb reanalysed the RACE reads using MiXCR and keeps one entry per CDR3 protein. Of around 99,000 distinct CDR3 sequences in the sample, roughly a tenth are singletons; the top ten hold about 3%. Indicated time point: patch test 2, 6 weeks after DPC sensitization. This sample's treatment: therapeutic diphenylcyclopropenone sensitization with weekly scalp DPC. This sample comprised whole blood, obtained in connection with sensitization to the hapten diphenylcyclopropenone (DPC). The sequence was collected from a woman between 40 and 55 years old with alopecia areata. Some clones in this sample may be carry-over from other donors' samples.

The CDR3 DNA is TGCAGTGCTGGGACAGGGGTAATTCGTGGCTACACCTTC. Residues: CSAGTGVIRGYTF. V gene TRBV20-1 combines with J gene TRBJ1-2; TRBD1 matches at 10 bases. J lost 7 bases, V lost 5 bases, and 7 bases had no gene match. Per the germline V gene, CDR1 is DFQATT and CDR2 is SNEGSKA (reference sequence). The length of the CDR3 is 13 residues.